The following is a T cell receptor beta chain sequence with its context. The method was immunoSEQ multiplex PCR; TCRdb's version includes in-frame clones alone and lacks a portion of them. The sample yields approximately 73,000 clones, about 90% seen once. The entry originates in a study of technical replicates of blood from a handful of donors. CDR3 size: 16 residues. The source of this sequence is a human donor in good health. The J gene is TRBJ2-5, the V gene TRBV21-1; the table's D call TRBD1 went unverified against the DNA. TRBV21-1 is a pseudogene locus. The sample comprised T cells isolated from PBMCs. The CDR3 is CASSSPGQMNQETQYF. In DNA, the CDR3 is TGTGCCAGCAGTTCTCCGGGACAGATGAACCAAGAGACCCAGTACTTC.